A selection of T cell receptor beta chains follows, all from one sample in a study of T-cell memory formation after mild COVID-19. TCRdb redid the calling of the 5' RACE reads with MiXCR, one entry per CDR3 protein. The sample carries about 600,000 distinct CDR3 sequences, approximately 21% recorded once. The sequenced sample consisted of PBMCs or a T cell subset sorted from them (not recorded which). Source of these receptors: an adult woman who had mild COVID-19 (a few samples of this study predate the infection). Cell type and time point are not known. Each CDR3 is given with its conserved first and last residue. D genes are given only for firm matches. Not all rows give a size; the values are once, few, many and, for expanded clones, a class.

CASSLDGQGVYEQYF,TGTGCCAGCAGTTTAGACGGCCAGGGGGTCTACGAGCAGTACTTC,TRBD1,TRBV12-3/TRBV12-4,.,TRBJ2-7
CATARAGKTGELFF,TGTGCCACGGCAAGGGCAGGAAAAACCGGGGAGCTGTTTTTT,.,TRBV15,.,TRBJ2-2
CASSLFGTRSYNSPLHF,TGCGCCAGCAGCTTGTTCGGTACCCGCTCCTATAATTCACCCCTCCACTTT,.,TRBV5-1,.,TRBJ1-6
CASSFGTGEREQYF,TGTGCCAGCAGTTTTGGGACAGGGGAACGCGAGCAGTACTTC,TRBD1,TRBV12-3/TRBV12-4,few,TRBJ2-7
CASSPGLKSPLHF,TGTGCCAGCAGCCCGGGACTCAAATCACCCCTCCACTTT,.,TRBV12-3/TRBV12-4,.,TRBJ1-6
CASSLRLRRGGYGYTF,TGTGCCAGCAGTTTAAGGCTCCGCAGGGGGGGCTATGGCTACACCTTC,TRBD1,TRBV12-3/TRBV12-4,.,TRBJ1-2
CASSLRRDRAYGYTF,TGTGCCAGCAGCCTCCGCCGGGACAGGGCTTATGGCTACACCTTC,TRBD1,TRBV12-3/TRBV12-4,many,TRBJ1-2
CASSMERLAGVSQYF,TGTGCCAGCAGCATGGAGAGACTAGCGGGAGTGTCCCAGTACTTC,TRBD2,TRBV5-6,few,TRBJ2-5
CSASRDSSYEQYF,TGCAGTGCTAGCCGGGACAGCTCCTACGAGCAGTACTTC,TRBD1,TRBV20-1,many,TRBJ2-7
CASSLVRGEVTEAFF,TGCGCCAGCAGCTTGGTTCGGGGGGAGGTCACTGAAGCTTTCTTT,.,TRBV5-1,.,TRBJ1-1
CASNQDPLGEQYF,TGTGCCAGCAACCAGGACCCCCTCGGCGAGCAGTACTTC,.,TRBV6-6,few,TRBJ2-7
CASSLAMGTGGFYNEQFF,TGTGCCAGCAGCTTAGCAATGGGGACAGGGGGGTTTTACAATGAGCAGTTCTTC,TRBD1,TRBV11-2,.,TRBJ2-1
CASSLGPGDTGELFF,TGTGCCAGCAGCTTGGGGCCGGGGGACACCGGGGAGCTGTTTTTT,.,TRBV5-5,.,TRBJ2-2
CASSIQVSGNTIYF,TGTGCCAGCAGTATACAGGTCTCTGGAAACACCATATATTTT,.,TRBV12-3/TRBV12-4,.,TRBJ1-3
CASSQDGREDTEAFF,TGCGCCAGCAGCCAAGACGGAAGGGAGGACACTGAAGCTTTCTTT,.,TRBV4-3,few,TRBJ1-1
CASSWGGQSKETQYF,TGTGCCAGCAGTTGGGGCGGACAGAGCAAAGAGACCCAGTACTTC,.,TRBV12-3/TRBV12-4,.,TRBJ2-5
CAWSALQSQRGNEQFF,TGTGCCTGGAGTGCCCTCCAGTCCCAGAGGGGGAATGAGCAGTTCTTC,.,TRBV30,.,TRBJ2-1
CASSLPTSGRARSYNEQFF,TGTGCCAGCAGTTTACCCACTAGCGGGAGGGCCAGGAGCTACAATGAGCAGTTCTTC,TRBD2,TRBV27,.,TRBJ2-1
CASSLNGLADNEQFF,TGTGCCAGCAGCTTAAATGGTTTGGCGGACAATGAGCAGTTCTTC,.,TRBV7-2,.,TRBJ2-1
CASSLGLREDAETQYF,TGTGCCAGCAGCTTAGGTCTGCGGGAGGATGCTGAGACCCAGTACTTC,TRBD2,TRBV7-9,.,TRBJ2-5
CASSSRLKTSGTYNEQFF,TGTGCCAGCAGCTCCAGACTTAAGACTAGCGGCACCTACAATGAGCAGTTCTTC,TRBD2,TRBV7-9,few,TRBJ2-1
CASRLAGGNYNEQFF,TGTGCCAGCAGGCTAGCGGGAGGAAACTACAATGAGCAGTTCTTC,TRBD2,TRBV27,.,TRBJ2-1
CATSDYPRTSGYTF,TGTGCCACCAGTGATTACCCCCGGACGAGTGGCTACACCTTC,.,TRBV24-1,few,TRBJ1-2
CASSLLGQGELDEQYF,TGTGCCAGCAGCCTCCTAGGACAGGGAGAGTTAGACGAGCAGTACTTC,TRBD1,TRBV5-6,few,TRBJ2-7
CATSDSLKSSYNEQFF,TGTGCCACCAGTGACTCCCTCAAAAGCTCCTACAATGAGCAGTTCTTC,.,TRBV24-1,.,TRBJ2-1
CASSTWGGQSYEQYF,TGTGCCAGCAGTACCTGGGGAGGACAGTCCTACGAGCAGTACTTC,.,TRBV12-3/TRBV12-4,.,TRBJ2-7
CASSLWDDSLNEQYF,TGTGCCAGCAGCCTCTGGGACGATAGTCTCAACGAGCAGTACTTC,.,TRBV9,few,TRBJ2-7
CASSPQRDSDEQYF,TGTGCCAGCAGCCCTCAACGGGACAGTGACGAGCAGTACTTC,TRBD1,TRBV9,few,TRBJ2-7
CASSPRGAANYGYTF,TGCGCCAGCAGCCCCAGAGGGGCTGCTAACTATGGCTACACCTTC,.,TRBV5-1,.,TRBJ1-2
CASSYTPGANEQFF,TGTGCCAGCAGTTACACTCCGGGAGCAAATGAGCAGTTCTTC,.,TRBV6-2/TRBV6-3,.,TRBJ2-1
CASSPQGLPENSPLHF,TGTGCCAGCAGCCCACAGGGTCTCCCTGAAAATTCACCCCTCCACTTT,.,TRBV7-9,.,TRBJ1-6
CASSPPASGGSIQYF,TGTGCCAGCTCACCACCGGCTAGCGGGGGGTCCATTCAGTACTTC,TRBD2,TRBV18,few,TRBJ2-4
CASSLHIYTEAFF,TGTGCCAGCAGCCTACACATATACACTGAAGCTTTCTTT,.,TRBV7-3,many,TRBJ1-1
CASSQDQNTGELFF,TGTGCCAGCAGCCAAGATCAGAACACCGGGGAGCTGTTTTTT,.,TRBV14,many,TRBJ2-2
CSVEGSPETQYF,TGCAGCGTTGAAGGTTCACCGGAGACCCAGTACTTC,.,TRBV29-1,few,TRBJ2-5
CSARELAGKGDEQYF,TGCAGTGCTAGGGAACTAGCGGGCAAGGGGGACGAGCAGTACTTC,TRBD2,TRBV20-1,.,TRBJ2-7
CSVARGTSSTDTQYF,TGCAGCGTTGCTCGGGGGACTTCTAGCACAGATACGCAGTATTTT,.,TRBV29-1,.,TRBJ2-3
CSVVRLAGDSYNEQFF,TGCAGCGTTGTTAGGCTAGCGGGAGATAGCTACAATGAGCAGTTCTTC,TRBD2,TRBV29-1,.,TRBJ2-1
CASSPQNTLGNEQFF,TGTGCCAGCTCACCACAGAACACGCTGGGCAATGAGCAGTTCTTC,.,TRBV18,few,TRBJ2-1
CASSVSLTSTDTQYF,TGTGCCAGCAGCGTAAGTCTTACTAGCACAGATACGCAGTATTTT,.,TRBV9,.,TRBJ2-3
CASAKGAQSYGYTF,TGTGCCAGCGCCAAGGGGGCGCAAAGCTATGGCTACACCTTC,TRBD1,TRBV7-9,.,TRBJ1-2
CSATDSGTSAHNEQFF,TGCAGTGCTACCGATTCCGGGACTAGCGCCCACAATGAGCAGTTCTTC,TRBD2,TRBV20-1,few,TRBJ2-1
CASSLAGSRTDTQYF,TGCGCCAGCAGCTTAGCGGGTTCTCGCACAGATACGCAGTATTTT,.,TRBV5-1,.,TRBJ2-3
CASSSPGLAGPTYNEQFF,TGTGCCAGCAGCTCTCCGGGACTAGCGGGACCGACCTACAATGAGCAGTTCTTC,TRBD2,TRBV7-3,many,TRBJ2-1
CASRISRDSQTYGYTF,TGTGCCAGCAGGATATCTCGGGACTCTCAGACCTATGGCTACACCTTC,.,TRBV6-5,few,TRBJ1-2
CASSPSGQGVNQPQHF,TGTGCCAGCAGCCCTTCCGGACAGGGGGTGAATCAGCCCCAGCATTTT,TRBD1,TRBV3-1,few,TRBJ1-5
CASSLAGTISGELFF,TGTGCCAGCAGTTTAGCCGGGACTATATCCGGGGAGCTGTTTTTT,TRBD2,TRBV12-3/TRBV12-4,.,TRBJ2-2
CASSQDVSSGSEQFF,TGCGCCAGCAGCCAAGATGTGTCTAGCGGGAGTGAGCAGTTCTTC,TRBD2,TRBV4-3,few,TRBJ2-1
CASSQQTGLSSYEQYF,TGTGCCAGTAGTCAACAGACAGGCTTGAGCTCCTACGAGCAGTACTTC,.,TRBV19,.,TRBJ2-7
CAIRAGTGGGQPQHF,TGTGCCATCAGGGCCGGGACAGGGGGCGGTCAGCCCCAGCATTTT,TRBD1,TRBV10-3,.,TRBJ1-5
CASRSSYNSPLHF,TGTGCCAGCAGGAGCTCCTATAATTCACCCCTCCACTTT,.,TRBV12-3/TRBV12-4,many,TRBJ1-6
CASRVQGDLEAFF,TGCGCCAGCAGAGTTCAGGGGGATCTTGAAGCTTTCTTT,TRBD1,TRBV5-1,.,TRBJ1-1
CASRLVTDYGYTF,TGTGCCAGCAGACTTGTTACAGACTATGGCTACACCTTC,.,TRBV5-6,few,TRBJ1-2
CASSPVSTASTDTQYF,TGTGCCAGCTCACCAGTCTCGACAGCTAGCACAGATACGCAGTATTTT,.,TRBV18,.,TRBJ2-3
CASISDRDYGYTF,TGTGCCAGTATCTCAGACAGGGACTATGGCTACACCTTC,TRBD1,TRBV19,.,TRBJ1-2
CSAPEGGTEAFF,TGCAGTGCTCCAGAGGGGGGGACTGAAGCTTTCTTT,.,TRBV20-1,.,TRBJ1-1
CASSVSAGGGETQYF,TGTGCCAGCAGCGTATCAGCGGGGGGAGGAGAGACCCAGTACTTC,TRBD2,TRBV5-5,.,TRBJ2-5
CASSPRQGGINEQFF,TGTGCCAGCAGCCCGCGTCAGGGGGGGATCAATGAGCAGTTCTTC,.,TRBV11-2,.,TRBJ2-1
CATSDYGGRTGELFF,TGTGCCACCAGTGATTACGGCGGGAGGACCGGGGAGCTGTTTTTT,TRBD2,TRBV24-1,few,TRBJ2-2
CASSQTTGVTDTQYF,TGCGCCAGCAGCCAAACGACAGGGGTCACAGATACGCAGTATTTT,TRBD1,TRBV4-3,few,TRBJ2-3